This TCR beta chain emerged from a study of cytomegalovirus exposure and HLA in healthy donors. Overall study findings and caveats: A later look showed TCR association rates differing by HLA locus, highest for DRB1 and lowest for HLA-C.

PCR amplification relied on 60 Vbeta primers (plus 13 Jbeta primers). Using immunoSEQ multiplex PCR, the repertoire was profiled, and TCRdb retains in-frame clones only, with some absent. This sample yields roughly 160,000 clones, of which over 70% are seen a single time; roughly 5% belongs to the top ten. V was cut by 7 bases and J by 1 base, with 10 bases left in between. Germline values: CDR1 PRHDT, CDR2 FYEKMQ (reference sequence). This CDR3 has 13 residues. Of note for this clone: Its antigen remains unknown.

The gene calls are TRBV13 and TRBJ1-1, with D perhaps TRBD1 (5 bases). This TCR derives from a man younger than 45 in good health and CMV-seronegative. Source material: PBMCs. DNA of the CDR3: TGTGCCAGCACCCTAGGACAGAACACTGAAGCTTTCTTT. Translation gives CASTLGQNTEAFF.